The 22 T cell receptor beta chains below all came from one sample that was sequenced in a study of identical twins. TCRdb analysed the 5' RACE reads with MiXCR anew, one entry per CDR3 protein. The sample lists around 480,000 distinct CDR3 sequences, over 12% occurring once. The sample was also linked to a second study, of yellow fever vaccine responses in identical twins.

The source material was CD4+ T cells sorted from blood. The source of these receptors is a woman aged 18-29 years in good health.

V is TRBV12-5 and J is TRBJ2-5; 7 bases fit TRBD2. Trimming removed 3 bases from V and 3 bases from J; junction bases left unmatched: 4. The germline gives CDR1 LGHNT, CDR2 FRNRAP. The CDR3 extends over 14 amino acids. CDR3 bases: TGTGCTAGTGGTTTTGGAGCGGGGAAAGAGACCCAGTACTTC. This encodes CASGFGAGKETQYF.

The chain joins TRBV29-1 to TRBJ2-5; 9 bases map to TRBD1. The CDR3 extends over 13 amino acids. Losses at the gene ends were 7 bases for V and 2 bases for J; bases not matched to a gene: 5. Germline V gene data show CDR1 as SQVTM and CDR2 as ANQGSEA. This chain's CDR3 is CSGLTGGQETQYF. The CDR3 DNA sequence: TGCAGCGGACTGACAGGGGGTCAAGAGACCCAGTACTTC.

The chain is built from TRBV7-9 and TRBJ2-2; TRBD1 agrees at 7 bases. The CDR3 length is 15 residues. Looked up from germline, CDR1 is SEHNR and CDR2 is FQNEAQ (reference sequence). Germline trimming cut 6 bases from V and 1 base from J; bases unmatched to any gene: 5. The DNA for the CDR3 is TGTGCCAGCAGAACCAACAGGGGGAACACCGGGGAGCTGTTTTTT. Its translation: CASRTNRGNTGELFF.

The rearrangement links TRBV24-1 to TRBJ2-7, with a tentative D call TRBD1 (6 bases). V was clipped by 2 bases and J by 1 base, with 11 bases between them. Germline values: CDR1 KGHDR, CDR2 SFDVKD. The length of the CDR3 is 15 residues. CDR3 DNA sequence: TGTGCCACCAGTGATTCCTACAGGGCTTCCTACGAGCAGTACTTC. This sequence encodes CATSDSYRASYEQYF.

This clonotype has a handful of counts. The CDR3 sequence is CSLTGQPNTGELFF. DNA of the CDR3: TGCAGTTTGACGGGACAGCCGAACACCGGGGAGCTGTTTTTT. The V gene is TRBV20-1, the J gene TRBJ2-2, with TRBD1 matching 7 bases. V shed 8 bases and J 0 bases; nucleotides not matched to a gene: 6. Germline V gene lookup returns CDR1 DFQATT and CDR2 SNEGSKA (reference sequence). This CDR3 is built from 14 residues.

This clonotype was counted between two and nine times. This chain connects TRBV7-2 to TRBJ2-3, with D perhaps matching TRBD1 or TRBD2 (6 bases each). Germline loops: CDR1 SGHTA, CDR2 FQGNSA. V shed 0 bases and J shed 0 bases, with 10 bases lying between them. The CDR3 runs 16 residues. The DNA of the CDR3 is TGTGCCAGCAGCTTAGCGGGGGGCTCTAGCACAGATACGCAGTATTTT. Amino acid sequence: CASSLAGGSSTDTQYF.

This rearrangement joins TRBV7-6 to TRBJ1-1; tentatively, D is TRBD1 (5 bases). Germline CDR1 SGHVS, CDR2 FNYEAQ. Deletions cut 5 bases from V and 1 base from J, with 8 bases between. The CDR3 is made up of 13 amino acids. The CDR3 loop is CASSRQQNTEAFF. The CDR3 nucleotides are TGTGCCAGCAGCCGACAGCAGAACACTGAAGCTTTCTTT. Full variable domain (rest looked up from reference TRBV7-6 and TRBJ1-1): GAGVSQSPRYKVTKRGQDVALRCDPISGHVSLYWYRQALGQGPEFLTYFNYEAQQDKSGLPNDRFSAERPEGSISTLTIQRTEQRDSAMYRCASSRQQNTEAFFGQGTRLTVV.

This clonotype was counted between two and nine times. V usage is TRBV30 and J usage is TRBJ2-5; a weak D match, TRBD2 (7 bases). CDR3 size: 13 residues. The V end was cut by 8 bases, the J end by 5 bases, with 18 bases between. Germline values: CDR1 GTSNPN, CDR2 SVGIG (reference sequence). The chain's CDR3 is CAGGGRILETQYF. The DNA for the CDR3 is TGTGCCGGGGGGGGGCGGATTCTGGAGACCCAGTACTTC.

V usage is TRBV12-3 or TRBV12-4 and J usage is TRBJ2-5; D not resolved. Between the trimmed V and J ends, which lost 6 bases and 7 bases, there was a span of 9 bases. The CDR3 covers 11 residues. This CDR3 is CASRRRGTQYF. The DNA for the CDR3 is TGTGCCAGCAGACGGCGAGGGACCCAGTACTTC.

This clonotype was detected ten times or more. The chain uses TRBV28 and TRBJ2-2, with D possibly matching TRBD1 (6 bases). The CDR3 is made up of 15 amino acids. V was trimmed by 6 bases and J by 0 bases, leaving 11 bases between them. Germline V gene lookup returns CDR1 MDHEN and CDR2 SYDVKM. Here the CDR3 DNA reads TGTGCCAGCAGAACAGGACAGTCGAACACCGGGGAGCTGTTTTTT. This codes for CASRTGQSNTGELFF.

This clonotype was counted between two and nine times. This rearrangement joins TRBV6-1 to TRBJ1-4; 9 nucleotides align to TRBD1. This CDR3 region has 18 residues. V trimming: 6 bases; J trimming: 4 bases; junction bases outside the gene matches: 15. Germline V lookup: CDR1 MNHNS, CDR2 SASEGT. The DNA of the CDR3 is TGTGCCAGCAGCAACAGGGGGCATGTCGGCGGAAATAATGAAAAACTGTTTTTT. Translating gives CASSNRGHVGGNNEKLFF.

This clonotype was recorded at least ten times. The chain has TRBV7-2 and TRBJ2-1, with 9 bases fitting TRBD1. The CDR3 has 15 amino acids. After removal of 5 bases from V and 4 bases from J, the junction contained 6 bases not matched to a gene. Germline lookup yields CDR1 SGHTA and CDR2 FQGNSA. The CDR3 is CASSPGTGPYNEQFF. The CDR3, as DNA: TGTGCCAGCAGCCCCGGGACAGGGCCGTACAATGAGCAGTTCTTC.

This clonotype was seen just once. The J gene is TRBJ2-7, the V gene TRBV7-8; D is uncertain. The V gene lost 1 base and the J gene lost 0 bases, with 13 bases spanning the gap. In germline, CDR1 is SGHVS, CDR2 FQNEAQ. The CDR3 runs to 16 residues. For the CDR3, the DNA is TGTGCCAGCAGCTTAGGCGCCAGCCTGAGCTCCTACGAGCAGTACTTC. This gives the protein CASSLGASLSSYEQYF. The variable domain in full, with the rest retrieved from reference TRBV7-8 and TRBJ2-7, is GAGVSQSPRYKVAKRGQDVALRCDPISGHVSLFWYQQALGQGPEFLTYFQNEAQLDKSGLPSDRFFAERPEGSVSTLKIQRTQQEDSAVYLCASSLGASLSSYEQYFGPGTRLTVT.

This clonotype was detected ten times or more. The J gene is TRBJ2-7, the V gene TRBV12-3 or TRBV12-4, with D uncertain. This CDR3 comprises 13 residues. V lost 7 bases, J lost 6 bases, and 16 bases lay in between. CDR3 protein: CASTLFSRSEQYF. The CDR3 DNA is TGTGCCAGCACCCTATTCTCACGATCCGAGCAGTACTTC.

This clonotype was recorded a few times. This chain uses TRBV18 with TRBJ1-1, with 9 bases fitting TRBD1. J gave up 4 bases and V 2 bases, and 11 bases lay outside the gene matches. From germline, CDR1 is KGHSH and CDR2 LQKENI. This CDR3 region has 17 residues. CDR3 sequence reads: CASSPVYSGTGITEAFF. In nucleotides, the CDR3 is TGTGCCAGCTCACCAGTATACAGTGGGACAGGGATCACTGAAGCTTTCTTT.

A few counts support this clonotype. The chain joins TRBV12-3 or TRBV12-4 to TRBJ1-4; D is ambiguous. This CDR3 is 16 amino acids long. V shed 0 bases and J shed 5 bases, with 13 bases lying between them. CDR3 region: CASSLALSSPNEKLFF. The CDR3 DNA is TGTGCCAGCAGTTTAGCGCTTAGTTCCCCAAATGAAAAACTGTTTTTT.

This clonotype has more than one count but fewer than ten. CDR3 DNA sequence: TGTGCCAGCAGTGGAGTCGGGACGGCTTATGGCTACACCTTC. Residues: CASSGVGTAYGYTF. This chain links TRBV6-1 with TRBJ1-2, with D possibly matching TRBD1 (5 bases). V was clipped by 4 bases and J by 5 bases, with 14 bases between them. Germline values: CDR1 MNHNS, CDR2 SASEGT. This CDR3 comprises 14 residues.

This clonotype was counted ten times or more. The rearrangement joins TRBV12-3 or TRBV12-4 to TRBJ2-1; 8 bases fit TRBD1. The CDR3 runs 15 residues. V shed 3 bases and J 4 bases; nucleotides not matched to a gene: 5. The DNA for the CDR3 is TGTGCCAGCAGTTTGGTGACAGGGGCTTACAATGAGCAGTTCTTC. This gives the protein CASSLVTGAYNEQFF.

The V gene is TRBV6-1, the J gene TRBJ2-7, with 8 bases identical to TRBD2. The CDR3 consists of 13 residues. Germline V CDR1 and CDR2: MNHNS, SASEGT. J was trimmed by 7 bases and V by 6 bases; bases with no gene match: 8. CDR3 sequence (DNA): TGTGCCAGCAGAAACGCGGGGGGCGGAGAGCAGTACTTC. Protein: CASRNAGGGEQYF.

The sample holds a few counts of this clonotype. The chain links TRBV5-6 to TRBJ2-1; tentatively, D is TRBD2 (5 bases). The V end lost 5 bases, the J end lost 9 bases, and 12 bases lay between the germline ends. The CDR3 length is 12 residues. Germline CDR1 and CDR2: SGHDT and YYEEEE. CDR3 nucleotide sequence: TGTGCCAGCAGTCGAATGGAGGTTGAGCAGTTCTTC. Encoded protein: CASSRMEVEQFF.

This clonotype was observed many times. The chain carries TRBV4-3 and TRBJ2-1; a weak D match, TRBD2 (6 bases). Between the trimmed V and J ends, which lost 0 bases and 9 bases, there was a span of 18 bases. Germline values: CDR1 LGHNA, CDR2 YSLEER. The CDR3 spans 16 residues. The CDR3 bases are TGCGCCAGCAGCCAAGATGCTTTAGGAGGGCGCGGTGAGCAGTTCTTC. Translating gives CASSQDALGGRGEQFF.

The CDR3 nucleotides are TGTGCCAGCAGCTTCAGGGGAAGCATGGTAGGTGAGCAGTTCTTC. This codes for CASSFRGSMVGEQFF. This chain uses TRBV7-9 with TRBJ2-1, with D maybe TRBD1 (6 bases). Per the germline V gene, CDR1 is SEHNR and CDR2 is FQNEAQ (reference sequence). The CDR3 is 15 amino acids. V was cut by 3 bases and J by 9 bases, with 18 bases left in between.